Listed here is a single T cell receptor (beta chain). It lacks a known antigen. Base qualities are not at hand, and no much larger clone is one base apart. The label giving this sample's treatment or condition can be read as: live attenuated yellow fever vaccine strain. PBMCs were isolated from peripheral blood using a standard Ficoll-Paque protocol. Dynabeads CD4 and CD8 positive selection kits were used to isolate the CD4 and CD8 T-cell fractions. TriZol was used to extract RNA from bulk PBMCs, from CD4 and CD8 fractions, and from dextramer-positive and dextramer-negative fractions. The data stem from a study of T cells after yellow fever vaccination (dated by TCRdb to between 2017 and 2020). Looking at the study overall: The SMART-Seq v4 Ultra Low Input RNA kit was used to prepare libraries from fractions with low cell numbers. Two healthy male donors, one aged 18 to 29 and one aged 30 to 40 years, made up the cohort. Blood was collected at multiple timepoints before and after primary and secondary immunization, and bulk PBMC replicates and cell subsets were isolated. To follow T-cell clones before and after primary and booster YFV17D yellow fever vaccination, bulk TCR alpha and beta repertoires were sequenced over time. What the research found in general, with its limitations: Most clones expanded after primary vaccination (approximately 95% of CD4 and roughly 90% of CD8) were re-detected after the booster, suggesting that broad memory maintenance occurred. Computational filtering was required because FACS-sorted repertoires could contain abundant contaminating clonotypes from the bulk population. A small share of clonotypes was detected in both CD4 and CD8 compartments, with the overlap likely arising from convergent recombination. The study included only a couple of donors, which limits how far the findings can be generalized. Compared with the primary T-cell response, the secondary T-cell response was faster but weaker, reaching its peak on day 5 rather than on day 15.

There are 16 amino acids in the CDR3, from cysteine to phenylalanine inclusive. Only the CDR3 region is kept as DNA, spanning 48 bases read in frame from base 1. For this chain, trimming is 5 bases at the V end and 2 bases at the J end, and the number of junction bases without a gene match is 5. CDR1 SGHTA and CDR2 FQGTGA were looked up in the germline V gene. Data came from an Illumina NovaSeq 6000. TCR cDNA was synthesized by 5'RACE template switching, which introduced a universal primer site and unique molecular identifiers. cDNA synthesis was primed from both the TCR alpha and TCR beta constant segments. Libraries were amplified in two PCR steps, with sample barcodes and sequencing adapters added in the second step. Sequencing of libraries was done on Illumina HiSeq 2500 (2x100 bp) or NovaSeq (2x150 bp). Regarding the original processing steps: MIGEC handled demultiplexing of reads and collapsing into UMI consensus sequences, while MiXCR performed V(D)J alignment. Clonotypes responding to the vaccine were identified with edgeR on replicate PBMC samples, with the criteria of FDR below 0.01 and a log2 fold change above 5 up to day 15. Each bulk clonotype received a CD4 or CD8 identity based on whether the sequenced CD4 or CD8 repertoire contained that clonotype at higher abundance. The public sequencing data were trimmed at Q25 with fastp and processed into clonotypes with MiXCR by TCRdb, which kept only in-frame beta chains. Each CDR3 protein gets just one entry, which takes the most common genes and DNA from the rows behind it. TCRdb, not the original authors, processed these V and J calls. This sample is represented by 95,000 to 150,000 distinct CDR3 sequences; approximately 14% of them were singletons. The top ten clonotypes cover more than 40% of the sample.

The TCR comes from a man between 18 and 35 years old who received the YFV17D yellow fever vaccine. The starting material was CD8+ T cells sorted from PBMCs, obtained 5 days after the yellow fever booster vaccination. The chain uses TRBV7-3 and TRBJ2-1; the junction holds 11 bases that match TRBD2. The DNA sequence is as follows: TGTGCCAGCAGCAGACTGACTAGCGGGACCTACAATGAGCAGTTCTTC. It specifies CASSRLTSGTYNEQFF.